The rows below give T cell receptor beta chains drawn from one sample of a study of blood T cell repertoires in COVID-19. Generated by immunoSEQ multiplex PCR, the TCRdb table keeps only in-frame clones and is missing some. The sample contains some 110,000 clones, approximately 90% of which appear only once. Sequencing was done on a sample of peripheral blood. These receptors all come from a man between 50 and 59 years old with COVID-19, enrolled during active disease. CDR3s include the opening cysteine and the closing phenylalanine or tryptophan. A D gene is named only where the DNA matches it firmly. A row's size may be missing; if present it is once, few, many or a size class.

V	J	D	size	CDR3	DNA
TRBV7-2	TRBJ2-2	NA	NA	CASSLVSAGELFF	TGTGCCAGCAGCTTAGTTTCCGCCGGGGAGCTGTTTTTT
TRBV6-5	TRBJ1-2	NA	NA	CASQGRTEIYYGYTF	TGTGCCAGCCAGGGTAGGACAGAGATTTACTATGGCTACACCTTC
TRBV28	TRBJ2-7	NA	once	CASSLYRQGRVF	TGTGCCAGCAGTTTATATAGACAGGGGAGGGTCTTC
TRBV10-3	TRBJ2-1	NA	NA	CAISERLAPDNEQFF	TGTGCCATCAGTGAGCGGCTAGCCCCCGACAATGAGCAGTTCTTC
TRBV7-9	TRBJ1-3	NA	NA	CASRSMTDPGNTIYF	TGTGCCAGCAGAAGTATGACAGATCCTGGAAACACCATATATTTT
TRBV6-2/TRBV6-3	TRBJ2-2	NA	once	CASSYNPTGELFF	TGTGCCAGCAGTTACAATCCGACCGGGGAGCTGTTTTTT
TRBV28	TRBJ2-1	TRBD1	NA	CASSRDRVVNEQFF	TGTGCCAGCAGTCGGGACAGGGTAGTCAATGAGCAGTTCTTC
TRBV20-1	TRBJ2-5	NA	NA	CSALLETQYF	TGCAGTGCTCTGTTAGAGACCCAGTACTTC
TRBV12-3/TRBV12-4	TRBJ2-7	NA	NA	CASSRGREQYF	TGTGCCAGCAGCAGGGGTCGTGAGCAGTACTTC
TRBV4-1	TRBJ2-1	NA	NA	CASRGVGLPYYNEQFF	TGCGCCAGCAGGGGCGTCGGACTTCCCTACTACAATGAGCAGTTCTTC
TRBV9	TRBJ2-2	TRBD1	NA	CASSSRDRGPAGELFF	TGTGCCAGCAGCTCCCGGGACAGGGGTCCGGCCGGGGAGCTGTTTTTT
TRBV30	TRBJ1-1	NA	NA	CAWSVGVNTEAFF	TGTGCCTGGAGTGTCGGTGTGAACACTGAAGCTTTCTTT
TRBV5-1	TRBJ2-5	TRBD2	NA	CASSFGGEETQYF	TGCGCCAGCTCCTTCGGGGGGGAAGAGACCCAGTACTTC
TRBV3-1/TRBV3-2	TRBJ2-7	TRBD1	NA	CASSRGQGGPYEQYF	TGTGCCAGCAGCCGGGGACAGGGCGGGCCCTACGAGCAGTACTTC
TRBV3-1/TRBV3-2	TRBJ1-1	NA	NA	CASARGRGDTEAFF	TGTGCCAGCGCCCGTGGCCGGGGGGATACTGAAGCTTTCTTT
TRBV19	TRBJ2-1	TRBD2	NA	CASSTSGSHSAGEQFF	TGTGCCAGTAGTACTAGCGGGAGCCATTCGGCCGGTGAGCAGTTCTTC
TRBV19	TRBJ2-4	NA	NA	CASSIGGQIENIQYF	TGTGCCAGTAGTATAGGGGGACAAATAGAAAACATTCAGTACTTC